This record concerns one T cell receptor (beta chain) sequence. Antigen specificity is unknown. The sample belongs to a study of radiation and T cells in renal cell carcinoma. Whole-study context: Nephrectomy followed 15 Gy stereotactic body radiation by 4 weeks.

Looked up from germline, CDR1 is SGHTA and CDR2 is FQGNSA. V lost 2 bases to trimming and J lost 5 bases, with 3 bases between them. The length of the CDR3 is 11 residues. Study-wide points: Pretreatment tumor biopsies were lacking, so baseline clonotypes are unknown. Top tumor clonotypes rose in blood 2 weeks post-radiation, then contracted.

Here immunoSEQ multiplex PCR was the method, and the copy in TCRdb shows in-frame clones only, minus some. The sample has more than 65,000 clones, around 86% seen once. Time point indicated: blood 2 weeks post-SBRT. Treatment: 15 Gy SBRT to primary tumor, nephrectomy 4 weeks later. The specimen comprised blood, sampled from a patient whose treatment included radiotherapy and nephrectomy. The sequence was collected from a woman aged 50 to 60 with renal cell carcinoma. V and J are TRBV7-2 and TRBJ2-5; no reliable D call. The CDR3 spells CASSLKETQYF. As DNA, the CDR3 is TGTGCCAGCAGCTTAAAGGAGACCCAGTACTTC.